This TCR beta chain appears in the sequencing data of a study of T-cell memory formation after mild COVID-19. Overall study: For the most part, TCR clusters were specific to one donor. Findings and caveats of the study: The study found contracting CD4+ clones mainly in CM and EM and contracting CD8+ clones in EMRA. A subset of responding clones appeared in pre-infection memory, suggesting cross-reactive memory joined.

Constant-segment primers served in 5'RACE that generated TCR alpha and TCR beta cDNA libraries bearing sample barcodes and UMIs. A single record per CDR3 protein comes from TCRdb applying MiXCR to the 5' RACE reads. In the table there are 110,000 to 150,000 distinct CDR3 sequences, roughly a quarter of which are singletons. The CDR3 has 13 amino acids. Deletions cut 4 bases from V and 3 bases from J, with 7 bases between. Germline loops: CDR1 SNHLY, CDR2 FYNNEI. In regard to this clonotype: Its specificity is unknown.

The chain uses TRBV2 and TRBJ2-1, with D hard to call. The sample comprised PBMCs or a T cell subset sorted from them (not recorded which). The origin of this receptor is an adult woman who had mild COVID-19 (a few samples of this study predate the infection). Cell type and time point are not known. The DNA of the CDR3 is TGTGCCAGCAGTGTCCAGAACTACAATGAGCAGTTCTTC. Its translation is CASSVQNYNEQFF. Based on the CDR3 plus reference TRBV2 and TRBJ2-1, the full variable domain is EPEVTQTPSHQVTQMGQEVILRCVPISNHLYFYWYRQILGQKVEFLVSFYNNEISEKSEIFDDQFSVERPDGSNFTLKIRSTKLEDSAMYFCASSVQNYNEQFFGPGTRLTVL.